The 7 T cell receptor beta chains in this list originate from one sample, sequenced in a study of CXCR3-negative and CXCR3-positive naive CD8 T cells. Study observations and caveats: CXCR3-positive naive cells carried more hydrophobic TRB CDR3s than CXCR3-negative naive cells did.

The TRB cDNA libraries were prepared by 5' RACE with UMI labels. Using the 5' RACE reads, TCRdb records one entry per CDR3 protein without DNA. Its clone listing holds some 100,000 distinct CDR3 sequences. No antigen has been identified for these receptors. Sequenced input: naive CXCR3+ CD8+ T cells from blood. Subset defined: CD45RO-CCR7+CD27+CD95- naive CD8+ T cells expressing CXCR3 (TNR3+). All receptors come from a human donor in good health. Some clones in this sample may be carry-over from other donors' samples.

This chain connects TRBV7-6 to TRBJ2-3; TCRdb indicates TRBD2, and absent DNA this call remains unverified. CDR1 is SGHVS and CDR2 is FNYEAQ in the germline V gene. The CDR3 has 14 residues. CDR3 sequence reads: CASLRREWPDTQYF.

The rearrangement joins TRBV4-1 to TRBJ2-3; TCRdb's D call, TRBD2, is unchecked because there is no DNA. Per the germline V gene, CDR1 is MGHRA and CDR2 is YSYEKL. The CDR3 is 17 amino acids. CDR3 protein: CASSGRTSGGVTDTQYF.

This chain connects TRBV25-1 to TRBJ2-7. CDR1 is MGHDK and CDR2 is SYGVNS in the germline V gene. This CDR3 comprises 14 residues. This CDR3 reads CASSEYGVAYEQYF.

The gene calls are TRBV15 and TRBJ2-7; TCRdb lists TRBD1, though no DNA is available to test this call. The CDR3 spans 13 residues. Germline V gene lookup returns CDR1 LNHNV and CDR2 YYDKDF (reference sequence). CDR3 amino acids: CATSARDGYEQYF.

The rearrangement joins TRBV11-1 to TRBJ2-7. This CDR3 is 14 amino acids long. From germline, CDR1 is SGHAT and CDR2 FQDESV (reference sequence). CDR3 sequence reads: CASSDHGVTDEQYF.

The CDR3 reads CSSRPLSYNEQFF. This chain links TRBV29-1 with TRBJ2-1; TCRdb names TRBD2, which stays unverified in the absence of DNA. Germline CDR1 SQVTM, CDR2 ANQGSEA. The CDR3 sequence is 13 residues long.

This rearrangement joins TRBV15 to TRBJ2-5; TCRdb outputs TRBD1, but without DNA this stays unchecked. From germline, CDR1 is LNHNV and CDR2 YYDKDF (reference sequence). The CDR3 contains 15 residues. This chain's CDR3 is CATSRARVSQETQYF.